The clone carrying this T cell receptor (beta chain) appeared many times. The antigen is not known. Time point denoted: patch test 2, 6 weeks after DPC sensitization. Treatment denoted: therapeutic diphenylcyclopropenone sensitization with weekly scalp DPC. Only after blood had been drawn was each patch test applied. The CDR3 consists of 15 residues. The germline CDR1 and CDR2 sequences are SGHRS and YFSETQ. The junction had 4 bases not matched to a gene; V was cut back by 3 bases and J by 6 bases. These data are taken from a study of human T cells and chemical hapten exposure. Overall study: Enrolled patients were predominantly female and had alopecia areata, totalis or universalis. Study-wide results and caveats: Sensitizing with DPC caused no change in TCRs above 1 in 1000 frequency.

Unique molecular identifiers were linked by the library to individual cDNA molecules. TCRdb recomputed calls from the RACE reads with MiXCR, one row per CDR3 protein. Here the sample spans about 84,000 distinct CDR3 sequences, 10% being singletons. The V and J genes are TRBV5-1 and TRBJ2-1; 12 bases match TRBD2. Sequencing was performed on whole blood, taken in connection with sensitization to the hapten diphenylcyclopropenone (DPC). This sequence originates from a woman aged 25 to 39 with alopecia areata. Some clones in this sample may be carry-over from other donors' samples. The CDR3 DNA follows: TGCGCCAGCAGCTCAACTAGCGGGAGGTTCAATGAGCAGTTCTTC. This gives the protein CASSSTSGRFNEQFF.